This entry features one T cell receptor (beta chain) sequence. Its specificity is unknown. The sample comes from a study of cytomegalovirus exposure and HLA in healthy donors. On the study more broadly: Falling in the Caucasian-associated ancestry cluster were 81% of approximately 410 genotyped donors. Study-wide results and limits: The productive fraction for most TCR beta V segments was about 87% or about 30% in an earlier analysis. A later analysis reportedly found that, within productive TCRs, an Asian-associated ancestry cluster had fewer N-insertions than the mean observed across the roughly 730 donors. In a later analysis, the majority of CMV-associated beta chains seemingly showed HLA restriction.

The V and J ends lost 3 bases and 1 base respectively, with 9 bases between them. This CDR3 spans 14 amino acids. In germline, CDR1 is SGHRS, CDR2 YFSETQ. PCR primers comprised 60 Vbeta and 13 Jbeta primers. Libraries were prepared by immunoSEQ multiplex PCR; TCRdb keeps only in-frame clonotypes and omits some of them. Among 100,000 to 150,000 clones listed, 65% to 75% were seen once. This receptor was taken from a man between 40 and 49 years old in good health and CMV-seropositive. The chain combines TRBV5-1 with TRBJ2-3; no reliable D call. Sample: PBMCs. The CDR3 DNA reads TGCGCCAGCAGCTCGAGGCGAGGCACAGATACGCAGTATTTT. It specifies CASSSRRGTDTQYF.